This T cell receptor (beta chain) comes out of a study of blood T cell repertoires in COVID-19. In the study overall: The analysed material was cDNA or gDNA that came from T cells, B-cell-depleted T cells, or PBMCs.

The method was immunoSEQ multiplex PCR; TCRdb's version includes in-frame clones alone and lacks a portion of them. The sample lists about 210,000 clones, roughly 88% seen once, with around 2.4% in the top ten. Germline V lookup: CDR1 MNHEY, CDR2 SVGEGT. The CDR3 has 17 amino acids. Trimming at V came to 4 bases and at J to 7 bases, leaving 19 bases not matched to a gene. The TCR sequence derives from a man aged 35 to 55 who had recovered from COVID-19. The specimen sequenced was peripheral blood. The rearrangement uses TRBV6-2 or TRBV6-3 and TRBJ2-7; 7 bases match TRBD2. CDR3 protein: CASSLRRLDPKAGEQYF. CDR3 coding DNA: TGTGCCAGCAGTTTGAGAAGGCTAGACCCGAAAGCGGGGGAGCAGTACTTC.